This paragraph reports one TCR beta chain. The data are from a study of blood T cell repertoires in COVID-19. Across the whole study: Donors in the United States, Italy and Spain gave samples during acute or convalescent COVID-19. The analysed material was cDNA or gDNA that came from T cells, B-cell-depleted T cells, or PBMCs.

This table comes from immunoSEQ multiplex PCR, and its TCRdb copy is limited to in-frame clones, with some not included. Altogether nearly 250,000 clones are present, roughly 83% being singletons, with the ten largest covering about 2.1%. In germline, CDR1 is MNHEY, CDR2 SVGAGI. The CDR3 is made up of 15 amino acids. Unmatched junction bases numbered 7, after V lost 6 bases and J lost 2 bases. Sequencing was done on a sample of PBMCs or T cells enriched from blood (not recorded which). This chain uses TRBV6-5 with TRBJ1-1; 9 bases agree with TRBD1. The receptor's source is a woman in her 50s who had recovered from COVID-19. DNA of the CDR3: TGTGCCAGCAGGCCGGACAGGGGATATAACACTGAAGCTTTCTTT. The encoded protein is CASRPDRGYNTEAFF.